This is a list of T cell receptor beta chains from one sample in a study of human T cells and chemical hapten exposure. TCRdb reanalysed the RACE reads using MiXCR and keeps one entry per CDR3 protein. This table has 70,000 to 80,000 distinct CDR3 sequences, 25% to 40% appearing once. The source material was whole blood, sampled in connection with sensitization to the hapten diphenylcyclopropenone (DPC). Receptors originate from a middle-aged man with alopecia areata. Some clones in this sample may be carry-over from other donors' samples. Both conserved end residues are part of each CDR3. A D gene is named only where the DNA matches it firmly. Expanded clones get a size class; other rows say once, few or many, or leave the size out.

few,.,TRBV7-8,TRBJ2-5,CASSPTGLQTQYF,TGTGCCAGCAGCCCAACAGGGCTCCAGACCCAGTACTTC
once,.,TRBV20-1,TRBJ1-6,CSLRTAYNSPLHF,TGCAGCCTCAGAACGGCCTATAATTCACCCCTCCACTTT
.,TRBD1,TRBV6-5,TRBJ1-2,CASSYDGTGVGYGYTF,TGTGCCAGCAGTTACGACGGGACAGGGGTTGGCTATGGCTACACCTTC
few,TRBD2,TRBV19,TRBJ2-1,CASNNGGLAGVNEQFF,TGTGCCAGTAATAACGGCGGGCTAGCGGGAGTCAATGAGCAGTTCTTC
few,TRBD2,TRBV20-1,TRBJ2-1,CSAETLAKAGAEQFF,TGCAGTGCTGAGACCCTGGCAAAGGCGGGAGCTGAGCAGTTCTTC
.,TRBD1,TRBV2,TRBJ1-1,CASSVDRGAFF,TGTGCCAGCAGTGTGGACAGGGGAGCTTTCTTT
.,TRBD1,TRBV5-5,TRBJ2-3,CASSYDRGRNTQYF,TGTGCCAGCAGCTATGACAGGGGGCGAAATACGCAGTATTTT
.,.,TRBV9,TRBJ2-3,CASSAGATLSTDTQYF,TGTGCCAGCAGCGCGGGGGCTACCCTTAGCACAGATACGCAGTATTTT
.,TRBD2,TRBV7-2,TRBJ2-3,CASSLAFRAASGSTDTQYF,TGTGCCAGCAGCTTAGCTTTTCGGGCGGCTAGCGGATCCACAGATACGCAGTATTTT
.,.,TRBV5-4,TRBJ2-3,CASSPWGLATSTDTQYF,TGTGCCAGCAGCCCGTGGGGTCTAGCGACTAGCACAGATACGCAGTATTTT
.,.,TRBV5-1,TRBJ2-5,CASSLNVEETQYF,TGCGCCAGCAGCTTGAATGTCGAAGAGACCCAGTACTTC
.,TRBD1,TRBV6-1,TRBJ1-2,CASSSGTGIISGYTF,TGTGCCAGCAGTTCCGGGACAGGAATAATTAGTGGCTACACCTTC
few,.,TRBV10-3,TRBJ1-3,CAISESWGSSTSGNTIYF,TGTGCCATCAGTGAGTCATGGGGGTCCTCCACCTCTGGAAACACCATATATTTT
few,.,TRBV4-3,TRBJ1-5,CASSQDWTKEAPQHF,TGCGCCAGCAGCCAAGATTGGACCAAGGAAGCGCCCCAGCATTTT
few,TRBD2,TRBV20-1,TRBJ2-7,CSASLAGAYEQYF,TGCAGTGCTAGTCTAGCGGGAGCCTACGAGCAGTACTTC
.,TRBD1,TRBV7-9,TRBJ1-1,CASRPRGLGTETFF,TGTGCCAGCAGACCCAGGGGGCTCGGCACTGAAACTTTCTTT
.,TRBD2,TRBV10-1,TRBJ2-3,CASSERFSGRATDTQYF,TGCGCCAGCAGTGAACGGTTTAGCGGGAGGGCCACAGATACGCAGTATTTT
.,TRBD1,TRBV14,TRBJ2-1,CASSQGQGTGWADEQFF,TGTGCCAGCAGCCAAGGTCAGGGGACAGGTTGGGCGGATGAGCAGTTCTTC
.,.,TRBV27,TRBJ2-3,CASGTTRGFTDTQYF,TGTGCCAGCGGAACGACACGGGGATTCACAGATACGCAGTATTTT
.,.,TRBV11-2,TRBJ2-7,CASSLLATPWEQYF,TGTGCCAGCAGCTTACTGGCCACCCCGTGGGAGCAGTACTTC
few,.,TRBV20-1,TRBJ1-5,CSAALGGGTQPQHF,TGCAGTGCTGCCCTCGGCGGGGGTACTCAGCCCCAGCATTTT
few,TRBD2,TRBV28,TRBJ2-7,CASSLGDYGDEQYF,TGTGCCAGCAGCCTAGGGGACTACGGGGACGAGCAGTACTTC
few,TRBD2,TRBV20-1,TRBJ2-3,CSAPERERTDTQYF,TGCAGTGCTCCGGAGCGGGAGAGGACAGATACGCAGTATTTT
few,.,TRBV29-1,TRBJ1-4,CSVEVPGAGEKLFF,TGCAGCGTTGAAGTTCCGGGCGCGGGTGAAAAACTGTTTTTT
few,.,TRBV12-3/TRBV12-4,TRBJ2-3,CASSSEDTQYF,TGTGCCAGCAGTTCAGAAGATACGCAGTATTTT
few,.,TRBV12-3/TRBV12-4,TRBJ2-2,CASSFSGELFF,TGTGCCAGCAGTTTTTCCGGGGAGCTGTTTTTT
once,.,TRBV6-2/TRBV6-3,TRBJ1-5,CASSYRSLNQPQHF,TGTGCCAGCAGTTACCGCAGCCTCAATCAGCCCCAGCATTTT
.,.,TRBV4-2,TRBJ1-1,CASSSSPRIGSFF,TGTGCCAGCAGCAGTAGCCCAAGGATTGGGTCTTTCTTT
once,TRBD2,TRBV6-2/TRBV6-3,TRBJ2-1,CASSSYRLARYNEQFF,TGTGCCAGCAGTTCCTACCGACTAGCGCGATACAATGAGCAGTTCTTC
.,.,TRBV11-2,TRBJ2-7,CASSLSPSSYEQYF,TGTGCCAGCAGCCTGAGCCCGAGCTCCTACGAGCAGTACTTC
.,TRBD2,TRBV6-5,TRBJ2-2,CASSYGTPGLAGGGELFF,TGTGCCAGCAGTTACGGGACACCGGGACTAGCGGGAGGCGGGGAGCTGTTTTTT
few,.,TRBV18,TRBJ2-5,CASSLGRDETQYF,TGTGCCAGCTCACTCGGACGGGACGAGACCCAGTACTTC
.,.,TRBV28,TRBJ1-4,CASSFSGEEKLFF,TGTGCCAGCAGTTTCAGTGGGGAAGAAAAACTGTTTTTT
.,.,TRBV7-2,TRBJ1-2,CASSLGIGAYGYTF,TGTGCCAGCAGCTTAGGAATAGGGGCCTATGGCTACACCTTC
many,TRBD1,TRBV12-3/TRBV12-4,TRBJ1-1,CASSLRPWGDREAFF,TGTGCCAGCAGCTTAAGGCCCTGGGGCGACAGGGAGGCTTTCTTT
few,TRBD1,TRBV20-1,TRBJ2-7,CSAVGGQGNEQYF,TGCAGTGCTGTAGGGGGACAGGGCAACGAGCAGTACTTC
.,.,TRBV6-2/TRBV6-3,TRBJ2-2,CASRHLTGELFF,TGTGCCAGCAGACACCTCACCGGGGAGCTGTTTTTT
few,.,TRBV2,TRBJ1-6,CASSEMSSSYNSPLHF,TGTGCCAGCAGTGAGATGAGTAGCTCCTATAATTCACCCCTCCACTTT
.,.,TRBV28,TRBJ1-5,CASTTPGQAFLISSNQPQHF,TGTGCCAGCACCACACCCGGGCAGGCCTTTTTGATTTCTAGCAATCAGCCCCAGCATTTT
few,.,TRBV12-3/TRBV12-4,TRBJ2-3,CASSLGAAGTDTQYF,TGTGCCAGCAGTTTAGGGGCGGCTGGCACAGATACGCAGTATTTT
.,TRBD2,TRBV13,TRBJ2-7,CASSSPGTSGNEQYF,TGTGCCAGCAGCTCGCCCGGGACTAGCGGGAACGAGCAGTACTTC
.,TRBD1,TRBV7-2,TRBJ2-6,CASSLASRGTGANVLTF,TGTGCCAGCAGCTTAGCTTCCAGGGGGACCGGGGCCAACGTCCTGACTTTC
few,.,TRBV20-1,TRBJ2-3,CSAKREWRTDTQYF,TGCAGTGCTAAACGGGAGTGGAGGACAGATACGCAGTATTTT
few,.,TRBV29-1,TRBJ1-1,CSVGGAFF,TGCAGCGTGGGGGGAGCTTTCTTT
.,TRBD1,TRBV6-5,TRBJ1-6,CASRSGQGIDSPLHF,TGTGCCAGCAGGTCGGGACAGGGGATAGATTCACCCCTCCACTTT
.,.,TRBV4-1,TRBJ1-5,CASSQAGTNRVISQPQHF,TGCGCCAGCAGCCAAGCGGGAACGAACAGGGTAATCTCTCAGCCCCAGCATTTT
.,TRBD2,TRBV30,TRBJ2-3,CAWLAGRSTDTQYF,TGTGCCTGGTTAGCGGGACGAAGCACAGATACGCAGTATTTT
few,.,TRBV20-1,TRBJ2-5,CSARKVQETQYF,TGCAGTGCTAGAAAGGTTCAAGAGACCCAGTACTTC
.,TRBD1,TRBV6-5,TRBJ1-1,CASSYTGQGAPKAFF,TGTGCCAGCAGTTACACCGGACAGGGGGCGCCGAAAGCTTTCTTT
.,TRBD1,TRBV7-9,TRBJ2-3,CASLRQGRSSTDTQYF,TGTGCCAGCTTACGACAGGGAAGATCTAGCACAGATACGCAGTATTTT
.,TRBD2,TRBV6-4,TRBJ2-3,CASSPLAGGFTDTQYF,TGTGCCAGCAGCCCACTAGCGGGAGGATTCACAGATACGCAGTATTTT
.,TRBD2,TRBV9,TRBJ2-5,CASSAGLAGETQYF,TGTGCCAGCAGCGCTGGACTAGCGGGAGAGACCCAGTACTTC
.,.,TRBV4-2,TRBJ1-1,CASSLYGASTEAFF,TGTGCCAGCAGCCTGTACGGGGCTAGCACTGAAGCTTTCTTT
.,TRBD1,TRBV28,TRBJ1-5,CASRPGQGAQPQHF,TGTGCCAGCAGACCGGGACAGGGTGCTCAGCCCCAGCATTTT